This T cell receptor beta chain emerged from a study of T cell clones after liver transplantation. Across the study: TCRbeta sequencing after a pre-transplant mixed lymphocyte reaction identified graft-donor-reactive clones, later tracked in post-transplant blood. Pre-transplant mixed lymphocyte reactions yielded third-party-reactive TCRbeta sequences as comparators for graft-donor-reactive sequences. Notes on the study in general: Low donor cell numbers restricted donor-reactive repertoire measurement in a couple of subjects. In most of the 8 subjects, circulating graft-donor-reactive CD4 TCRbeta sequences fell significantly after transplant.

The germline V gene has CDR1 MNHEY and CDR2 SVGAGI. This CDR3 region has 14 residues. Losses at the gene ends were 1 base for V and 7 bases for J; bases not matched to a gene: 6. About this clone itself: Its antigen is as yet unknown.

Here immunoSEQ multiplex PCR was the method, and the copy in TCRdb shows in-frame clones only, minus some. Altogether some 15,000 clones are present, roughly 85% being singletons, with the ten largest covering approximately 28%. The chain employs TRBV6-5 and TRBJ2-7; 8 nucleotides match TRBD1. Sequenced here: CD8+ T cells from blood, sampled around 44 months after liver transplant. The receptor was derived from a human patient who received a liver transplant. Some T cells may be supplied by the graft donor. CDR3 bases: TGTGCCAGCAGTTACTTGCAGGGGGCGCGTGAGCAGTACTTC. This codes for CASSYLQGAREQYF.